The sequence of this T cell receptor beta chain was determined in a study of PD-L1 blockade in urothelial cancer. Whole-study context: Blood was subjected to analysis at 3 weeks (second dose) and 6 weeks following treatment start. The study recovered a median of roughly 150,000 T cells per blood sample. Study observations and caveats: More expansion of tumor-associated blood clones, seen at 3 weeks, marked durable-benefit patients.

Documented time point: pretreatment peripheral blood. Samples spanned pretreatment and treatment, with 1 to 8 time points per patient. Profiled with immunoSEQ multiplex PCR; TCRdb holds only in-frame clones, not every one. This sample has about 39,000 clones; roughly nine tenths occur once, and the top ten carry over 9%. Of note for this clone: Its antigen is not known.

Germline V gene lookup returns CDR1 SNHLY and CDR2 FYNNEI. CDR3 length: 12 residues. The V gene lost 8 bases and the J gene lost 1 base, with 8 bases spanning the gap. The receptor was isolated from a woman aged 60 to 75 with urothelial cancer. The sample in question was PBMCs, obtained around atezolizumab (anti-PD-L1) treatment. The chain employs TRBV2 and TRBJ1-1, with no clear D. The CDR3 loop reads CASAGSNTEAFF. CDR3 sequence (DNA): TGTGCCAGCGCGGGGTCGAACACTGAAGCTTTCTTT.